The next 7 T cell receptor beta chains were all read from a single sample in a study of T-cell reconstitution after alpha-beta-depleted transplantation in children (dated by TCRdb to 2016 to 2017). The time point label for this specimen denotes: day 60 (about 2 months) after transplantation. Reading the label with the study, this specimen's treatment or condition is: allogeneic hematopoietic cell transplantation with graft depleted of TCRalphabeta T cells and CD19 B cells. The library was produced with PCR. Sequencing was performed on an Illumina HiSeq 2500. TCR library preparation used molecular barcoding, with unique molecular identifiers applied to normalize quantification of the TCRbeta repertoire. TCRdb reprocessing: public reads trimmed at Q25 with fastp, clones called with MiXCR, in-frame beta chains kept. When rows share a CDR3 protein, they turn into one entry using the most common DNA and genes. Here the sample has more than 85,000 distinct CDR3 sequences; 4.5% to 7.5% occur a single time. Roughly 5.5% of the sample rests with the top ten.

Specimen: PBMCs, mostly from graft donor cells, collected 60 days after TCRalphabeta/CD19-depleted stem cell transplant. The receptors shown here come from a female patient aged 2 to 10 who had a stem cell transplant for Fanconi anemia, so the T cells may come from the graft donor.

This clonotype occurred a few times. The V call is TRBV6-1, the J call TRBJ2-3, with 9 bases lining up with TRBD2. The V segment lost 10 bases and the J segment 1 base; nucleotides outside the gene matches: 12. Looked up from germline, CDR1 is MNHNS and CDR2 is SASEGT. The CDR3 runs to 16 residues. The CDR3 region is CATRSWVAGGTDTQYF. The CDR3, as DNA: TGTGCCACCCGAAGCTGGGTAGCGGGGGGCACAGATACGCAGTATTTT.

The sample holds many counts of this clonotype. The chain combines TRBV3-1 with TRBJ2-7; D is uncertain. CDR3 size: 13 residues. Deletions cut 3 bases from V and 0 bases from J, with 6 bases between. Germline V gene data show CDR1 as LGHDT and CDR2 as YNNKEL (reference sequence). The CDR3 DNA sequence: TGTGCCAGCAGCCACGCAGTCTCCTACGAGCAGTACTTC. Amino acids: CASSHAVSYEQYF.

This clonotype has at least ten counts. This chain joins TRBV10-3 and TRBJ2-5; 8 bases align to TRBD1. The V gene's germline CDR1 is ENHRY and CDR2 SYGVKD. J gave up 4 bases and V 3 bases, and 7 bases lay outside the gene matches. The CDR3 is 15 amino acids. DNA for the CDR3: TGTGCCATCAGTGAACTAACCGGGACAGGAGAGACCCAGTACTTC. It encodes CAISELTGTGETQYF.

This clonotype has a count of ten or more. The chain combines TRBV5-1 with TRBJ2-5; unclear D gene. Between the trimmed V and J ends, which lost 0 bases and 5 bases, there was a span of 11 bases. The CDR3 loop spans 14 amino acids. From germline, CDR1 is SGHRS and CDR2 YFSETQ. The CDR3 loop reads CASSLARAWETQYF. Here the CDR3 DNA reads TGCGCCAGCAGCTTGGCCCGCGCTTGGGAGACCCAGTACTTC.

This clonotype was recorded many times. The rearrangement joins TRBV27 to TRBJ2-5; maybe TRBD1 (6 bases). Trimming stripped 3 bases from V and 4 bases from J, with 6 bases between. Germline V gives CDR1 MNHEY, CDR2 SMNVEV (reference sequence). The CDR3 contains 12 residues. This CDR3 is CASSFRGETQYF. DNA of the CDR3: TGTGCCAGCAGTTTCAGGGGAGAGACCCAGTACTTC.

This clonotype was observed at least ten times. J is TRBJ2-5 and V is TRBV28; 10 bases match TRBD1. CDR1 and CDR2 from the germline V gene are MDHEN and SYDVKM. The V gene end was trimmed by 1 base and the J gene end by 3 bases; junction bases not matched to a gene: 2. This CDR3 contains 15 residues. CDR3 sequence reads: CASSLLGTGEETQYF. The CDR3 region has the DNA TGTGCCAGCAGTTTATTAGGGACAGGGGAAGAGACCCAGTACTTC. Full variable domain (outside the CDR3, taken from reference TRBV28 and TRBJ2-5): DVKVTQSSRYLVKRTGEKVFLECVQDMDHENMFWYRQDPGLGLRLIYFSYDVKMKEKGDIPEGYSVSREKKERFSLILESASTNQTSMYLCASSLLGTGEETQYFGPGTRLLVL.

This clonotype was seen repeatedly, ten times or more. The chain uses TRBV3-1 and TRBJ2-1; no reliable D call. CDR1 and CDR2 (germline): LGHDT, YNNKEL (reference sequence). The CDR3 spans 12 residues. Trimming removed 3 bases from V and 12 bases from J, with 12 bases in between. Here the CDR3 DNA reads TGTGCCAGCAGCCAGGCCGGACGCTTGCAGTTCTTC. Encoded protein: CASSQAGRLQFF.